The rows below give T cell receptor beta chains drawn from one sample of a study of T-cell memory formation after mild COVID-19. TCRdb recomputed calls from the 5' RACE reads with MiXCR, one row per CDR3 protein. Of nearly 200,000 distinct CDR3 sequences listed, around 19% were seen once; the top ten hold 2.4%. The source material was PBMCs or a T cell subset sorted from them (not recorded which). The origin of the receptors is an adult woman who had mild COVID-19 (a few samples of this study predate the infection). Cell type and time point are not known. CDR3s include the opening cysteine and the closing phenylalanine or tryptophan. The order of the fields is CDR3 protein, CDR3 DNA, D gene, J gene, V gene, clone size. The D gene is left open where the match is weak. Some rows mark clone size as missing; the rest say once, few, many or name a class of expanded clone.

CDR3aa: CSARDFQEEKLFF; CDR3nt: TGCAGTGCTAGGGACTTCCAAGAAGAAAAACTGTTTTTT; d_gene: -; j_gene: TRBJ1-4; v_gene: TRBV20-1; abundance: -
CDR3aa: CASSEAGGRGEQFF; CDR3nt: TGCGCCAGCAGTGAGGCGGGGGGGCGGGGTGAGCAGTTCTTC; d_gene: TRBD2; j_gene: TRBJ2-1; v_gene: TRBV10-2; abundance: few
CDR3aa: CSANRGSYGYTF; CDR3nt: TGCAGTGCTAACAGGGGCAGCTATGGCTACACCTTC; d_gene: TRBD1; j_gene: TRBJ1-2; v_gene: TRBV20-1; abundance: few
CDR3aa: CASSPGRTEAKNIQYF; CDR3nt: TGCGCCAGCAGCCCGGGGAGGACAGAAGCCAAAAACATTCAGTACTTC; d_gene: -; j_gene: TRBJ2-4; v_gene: TRBV5-1; abundance: many
CDR3aa: CASSSHKASNTEAFF; CDR3nt: TGTGCCAGCAGTTCACATAAAGCTTCGAACACTGAAGCTTTCTTT; d_gene: -; j_gene: TRBJ1-1; v_gene: TRBV5-5; abundance: few
CDR3aa: CSASITYQETQYF; CDR3nt: TGCAGTGCTAGTATCACGTACCAAGAGACCCAGTACTTC; d_gene: -; j_gene: TRBJ2-5; v_gene: TRBV20-1; abundance: -
CDR3aa: CSVNRRLAGNEQFF; CDR3nt: TGCAGCGTTAACCGACGACTAGCGGGCAATGAGCAGTTCTTC; d_gene: TRBD2; j_gene: TRBJ2-1; v_gene: TRBV29-1; abundance: few
CDR3aa: CASRSGFGGEAFF; CDR3nt: TGTGCCAGCAGGTCGGGCTTTGGAGGTGAAGCTTTCTTT; d_gene: -; j_gene: TRBJ1-1; v_gene: TRBV6-2/TRBV6-3; abundance: -
CDR3aa: CASSYDRGYEQYF; CDR3nt: TGTGCCAGCAGTTACGACAGGGGCTACGAGCAGTACTTC; d_gene: TRBD1; j_gene: TRBJ2-7; v_gene: TRBV6-5; abundance: many
CDR3aa: CASTDGTGDYNEQFF; CDR3nt: TGTGCCAGTACCGACGGGACAGGGGACTACAATGAGCAGTTCTTC; d_gene: TRBD1; j_gene: TRBJ2-1; v_gene: TRBV19; abundance: -